This paragraph reports one T cell receptor (beta chain). The data originate from a study of blood T cell repertoires in COVID-19. Study-wide context: Samples came from the United States, Italy and Spain, spanning acute and convalescent COVID-19. Sources were T cells, B-cell-depleted T cells, or PBMCs; the material itself was cDNA or gDNA.

Authors' analysis steps: For nucleated cells, counts were estimated from reference gene primer amplification. Some clones are missing from TCRdb's copy, which holds only in-frame ones; the method was immunoSEQ multiplex PCR. From that table come the V and J calls and clone size; the DNA was used to work out D and trimming. Altogether fewer than 250,000 clones are present, 88% being singletons, with the ten largest covering less than 2%. The ends lost 4 bases at V and 4 bases at J; junction bases unmatched: 6. This CDR3 contains 14 residues. Germline V gene data show CDR1 as SGDLS and CDR2 as YYNGEE. The sequencing sample was made of peripheral blood. The chain has TRBV9 and TRBJ2-7, with 9 bases that match TRBD1. This TCR was recovered from a man in his 70s with acute or convalescent COVID-19. Written as DNA, the CDR3 is TGTGCCAGCAGCTTGGGACAGGGAGAGTACGAGCAGTACTTC. Protein product: CASSLGQGEYEQYF.